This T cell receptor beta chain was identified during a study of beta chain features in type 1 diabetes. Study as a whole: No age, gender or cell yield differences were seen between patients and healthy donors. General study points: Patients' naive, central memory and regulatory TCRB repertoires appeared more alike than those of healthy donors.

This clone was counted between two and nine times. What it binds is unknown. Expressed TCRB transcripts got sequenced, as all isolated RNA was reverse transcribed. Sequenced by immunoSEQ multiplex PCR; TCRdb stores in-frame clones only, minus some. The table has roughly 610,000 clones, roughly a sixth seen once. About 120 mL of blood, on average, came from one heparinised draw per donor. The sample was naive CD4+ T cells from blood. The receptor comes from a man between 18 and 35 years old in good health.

CDR3 in amino acids: CASSPGASATNEKLFF. As DNA, the CDR3 is TGTGCCAGCAGCCCCGGGGCCAGCGCAACTAATGAAAAACTGTTTTTT. The gene calls are TRBV5-8 and TRBJ1-4, with D possibly TRBD1 on 5 matching bases. Trimming cost V 4 bases and J 0 bases, with 13 bases left between them. Germline loops: CDR1 SGHTS, CDR2 YDEGEE. CDR3 length: 16 residues.